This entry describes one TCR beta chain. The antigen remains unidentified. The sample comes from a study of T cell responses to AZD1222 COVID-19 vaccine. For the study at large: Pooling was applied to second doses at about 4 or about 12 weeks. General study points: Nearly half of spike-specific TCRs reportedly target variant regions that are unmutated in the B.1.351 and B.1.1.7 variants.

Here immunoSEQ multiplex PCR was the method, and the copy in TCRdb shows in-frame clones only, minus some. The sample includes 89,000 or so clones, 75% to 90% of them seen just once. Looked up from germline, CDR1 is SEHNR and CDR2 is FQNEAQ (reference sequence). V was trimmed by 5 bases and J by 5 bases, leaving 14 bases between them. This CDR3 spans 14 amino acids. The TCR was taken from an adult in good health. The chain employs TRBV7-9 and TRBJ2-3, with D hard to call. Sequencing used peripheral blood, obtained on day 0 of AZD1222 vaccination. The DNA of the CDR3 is TGTGCCAGCAGCCTCATCGGACCGATAGATACGCAGTATTTT. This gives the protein CASSLIGPIDTQYF.